This record covers a single T cell receptor beta chain. Deletions cut 0 bases from V and 0 bases from J, with 12 bases between. CDR1 and CDR2 from the germline V gene are LGHDT and YNNKEL (reference sequence). This CDR3 has 17 amino acids. This specimen comes from a study of blood T cell repertoires in COVID-19. Across the whole study: Samples taken during acute and convalescent COVID-19 were collected in the United States, Italy and Spain. T cells, B-cell-depleted T cells, or PBMCs supplied cDNA or gDNA.

The assay was immunoSEQ multiplex PCR, and TCRdb's table has in-frame clones only and misses some. The repertoire holds 60,000 to 65,000 clones, roughly 83% seen once, with roughly a sixth in the top ten. This receptor was identified in a man between 60 and 75 years old with COVID-19, enrolled during active disease. The sample comprised peripheral blood. J is TRBJ2-1 and V is TRBV3-1 (or the pseudogene TRBV3-2); no clear D. The CDR3 here is CASSQEDSILSYNEQFF. CDR3 in DNA: TGTGCCAGCAGCCAAGAAGATAGTATCCTCTCCTACAATGAGCAGTTCTTC.